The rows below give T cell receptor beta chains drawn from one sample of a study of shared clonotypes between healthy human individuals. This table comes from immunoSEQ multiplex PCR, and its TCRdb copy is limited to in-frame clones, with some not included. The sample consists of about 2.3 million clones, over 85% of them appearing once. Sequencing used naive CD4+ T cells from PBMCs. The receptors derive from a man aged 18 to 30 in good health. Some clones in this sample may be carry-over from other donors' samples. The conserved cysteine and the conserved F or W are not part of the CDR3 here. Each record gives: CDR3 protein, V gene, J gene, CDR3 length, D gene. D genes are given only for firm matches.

CDR3aa: ASDRGGGYGYT
v_gene: TRBV9
j_gene: TRBJ1-2
len: 11
d_gene: .

CDR3aa: ASSFRAVHATEAF
v_gene: TRBV27
j_gene: TRBJ1-1
len: 13
d_gene: .

CDR3aa: ASSPLGTDTQY
v_gene: TRBV13
j_gene: TRBJ2-3
len: 11
d_gene: .

CDR3aa: AIILAGTDTQY
v_gene: TRBV2
j_gene: TRBJ2-3
len: 11
d_gene: TRBD2

CDR3aa: SATPWEQF
v_gene: TRBV20-1
j_gene: TRBJ2-1
len: 8
d_gene: .

CDR3aa: SVERSLGAGNEQF
v_gene: TRBV29-1
j_gene: TRBJ2-1
len: 13
d_gene: .

CDR3aa: ASSTPVGSSYEQY
v_gene: TRBV5-4
j_gene: TRBJ2-7
len: 13
d_gene: .

CDR3aa: ASSLEASGGYEQY
v_gene: TRBV7-9
j_gene: TRBJ2-7
len: 13
d_gene: TRBD2

CDR3aa: ASKGREGPETQY
v_gene: TRBV5-6
j_gene: TRBJ2-5
len: 12
d_gene: TRBD2

CDR3aa: ASSSQGASTDTQY
v_gene: TRBV11-2
j_gene: TRBJ2-3
len: 13
d_gene: TRBD1